These 31 T cell receptor beta chains originate from one sample sequenced in a study of CD8 T cells in Susac syndrome. cDNA came from 0.5 to 1 ug RNA primed by random hexamers. TCRdb itself ran the immunoSEQ multiplex PCR reads through MiXCR, one entry per CDR3 protein. The sample holds roughly 150,000 distinct CDR3 sequences, less than 97% seen once. Sequences were obtained from CD8+ T cells from PBMCs. Every receptor here comes from a human donor with multiple sclerosis.

The rearrangement links TRBV12-3 or TRBV12-4 to TRBJ2-2; tentative D call: TRBD1 (5 bases). This CDR3 comprises 12 residues. V was cut by 11 bases and J by 4 bases, with 11 bases left in between. CDR3: CAHDRATGELFF. The CDR3 bases are TGTGCCCACGACAGAGCCACCGGGGAGCTGTTTTTT.

This chain uses TRBV12-3 or TRBV12-4 with TRBJ2-3; D unresolved. The V gene lost 3 bases and the J gene lost 4 bases, with 11 bases spanning the gap. The CDR3 is made up of 14 amino acids. The CDR3 nucleotides read TGTGCCAGCAGTTTCACGGCGGCTTCAGATACGCAGTATTTT. Protein sequence: CASSFTAASDTQYF.

The chain carries TRBV6-4 and TRBJ2-1; D is possibly TRBD1 or TRBD2 (5 bases each). The germline gives CDR1 MRHNA, CDR2 SNTAGT. This CDR3 is built from 15 residues. V was cut by 2 bases and J by 0 bases, with 8 bases left in between. CDR3 sequence reads: CASSDTGPSYNEQFF. CDR3 nucleotides: TGTGCCAGCAGTGACACGGGGCCCTCCTACAATGAGCAGTTCTTC.

The V gene is TRBV13, the J gene TRBJ1-5; 7 bases match TRBD1. The V segment lost 3 bases and the J segment 0 bases; nucleotides outside the gene matches: 2. Germline loops: CDR1 PRHDT, CDR2 FYEKMQ (reference sequence). The CDR3 is 15 residues long. For the CDR3, the DNA is TGTGCCAGCAGCTTGAGGGGGCGTAGCAATCAGCCCCAGCATTTT. Its translation is CASSLRGRSNQPQHF.

The chain couples TRBV7-9 to TRBJ2-5; D possibly corresponds to TRBD1 (6 bases). The CDR3 loop spans 15 amino acids. Trimming pared 5 bases from V and 0 bases from J, leaving 13 bases between. CDR1 and CDR2 from the germline V gene are SEHNR and FQNEAQ (reference sequence). CDR3 sequence reads: CASSDRGGHQETQYF. The CDR3, as DNA: TGTGCCAGCAGCGACAGAGGGGGACACCAAGAGACCCAGTACTTC. The whole variable domain, remainder taken from reference TRBV7-9 and TRBJ2-5, is DTGVSQNPRHKITKRGQNVTFRCDPISEHNRLYWYRQTLGQGPEFLTYFQNEAQLEKSRLLSDRFSAERPKGSFSTLEIQRTEQGDSAMYLCASSDRGGHQETQYFGPGTRLLVL.

The V and J genes are TRBV27 and TRBJ2-1; D is ambiguous. CDR3 length: 13 amino acids. Germline CDR1 is MNHEY and CDR2 is SMNVEV (reference sequence). Trimming removed 5 bases at V and 5 bases at J, with 10 bases between. As DNA, the CDR3 is TGTGCCAGCAGTCCCGGACGGCACAATGAGCAGTTCTTC. This sequence encodes CASSPGRHNEQFF.

V is TRBV27 and J is TRBJ1-2; weak D call: TRBD1 (5 bases). V lost 6 bases and J 0 bases, leaving 17 bases between the germline ends. This CDR3 is 16 amino acids long. Germline loops: CDR1 MNHEY, CDR2 SMNVEV (reference sequence). The CDR3 region is CASRPSTELANYGYTF. Written as DNA, the CDR3 is TGTGCCAGCAGACCTTCGACAGAGTTAGCTAACTATGGCTACACCTTC.

The rearrangement links TRBV3-1 to TRBJ2-7; TRBD1 aligns across 10 bases. CDR3 length: 14 residues. Per germline, CDR1 LGHDT and CDR2 YNNKEL (reference sequence). V lost 4 bases, J lost 6 bases, and 6 bases stayed unmatched. CDR3 DNA sequence: TGTGCCAGCAGCCTGTCCGGGACAGGGGCCGAGCAGTACGTC. It codes for CASSLSGTGAEQYV.

This chain links TRBV7-9 with TRBJ2-1; the D is unclear. V lost 5 bases, J lost 9 bases, and 14 bases lay in between. This CDR3 has 13 amino acids. Germline V gene lookup returns CDR1 SEHNR and CDR2 FQNEAQ (reference sequence). The CDR3 coding sequence is TGTGCCAGCAGCCTAAACGACGTCCTTGAGCAGTTCTTC. Translated, it gives CASSLNDVLEQFF.

The V gene is TRBV10-2, the J gene TRBJ1-2; D gene uncertain. CDR1 is WSHSY, CDR2 SAAADI, per germline. Between the trimmed V and J ends, which lost 2 bases and 3 bases, there was a span of 16 bases. This CDR3 spans 16 amino acids. This CDR3 is CASSEPLRKRDYGYTF. The CDR3, as DNA: TGCGCCAGCAGTGAGCCCCTCCGGAAGAGGGACTATGGCTACACCTTC.

This chain uses TRBV5-4 with TRBJ2-1, with 10 nucleotides matching TRBD1. Trimming took 0 bases from V and 6 from J; bases not matched to a gene: 3. Germline V gives CDR1 SGHNT, CDR2 YYREEE (reference sequence). The CDR3 contains 15 residues. As DNA, the CDR3 is TGTGCCAGCAGCTTGGGGACAGGGGGAGGCAATGAGCAGTTCTTC. Translated, it gives CASSLGTGGGNEQFF.

The V gene is TRBV5-6, the J gene TRBJ2-1; D call uncertain. The CDR3 runs 15 residues. Germline CDR1 SGHDT, CDR2 YYEEEE. The V and J ends lost 4 bases and 1 base respectively, with 12 bases between them. This CDR3 is CASSPEVYSYNEQFF. The CDR3 DNA reads as TGTGCCAGCAGCCCCGAGGTGTATTCCTACAATGAGCAGTTCTTC.

The genes are TRBV20-1 and TRBJ1-1; tentatively, D is TRBD1 (6 bases). Deletions cut 4 bases from V and 7 bases from J, with 19 bases between. The CDR3 covers 14 residues. Germline lookup yields CDR1 DFQATT and CDR2 SNEGSKA (reference sequence). CDR3 sequence reads: CSAKKEQGNYEAFF. DNA of the CDR3: TGCAGTGCTAAGAAAGAACAGGGAAACTATGAAGCTTTCTTT.

The chain has TRBV20-1 and TRBJ2-6; 12 nucleotides line up with TRBD1. V was pared by 1 base and J by 4 bases, with 11 bases of the junction left unmatched. CDR3 length: 19 amino acids. Germline CDR1 reads DFQATT; CDR2 reads SNEGSKA (reference sequence). Here the CDR3 DNA reads TGCAGTGCTAGAGGAGAACCGGGACAGGGGGCACAAGGGGCCAACGTCCTGACTTTC. It translates to CSARGEPGQGAQGANVLTF.

The chain is built from TRBV7-9 and TRBJ2-7, with 12 bases lining up with TRBD1. Unmatched junction bases numbered 14, after V lost 5 bases and J lost 6 bases. The germline V gene encodes CDR1 SEHNR and CDR2 FQNEAQ (reference sequence). The CDR3 runs 17 residues. The CDR3 loop reads CASSASTSGTGGFEQYV. The CDR3 coding sequence is TGTGCCAGCAGCGCCTCTACATCCGGGACAGGGGGCTTCGAGCAGTACGTC.

The CDR3 here is CAWSWAGAPLHF. The CDR3 bases are TGTGCCTGGAGTTGGGCCGGCGCGCCCCTCCACTTT. The V call is TRBV30, the J call TRBJ1-6; no definite D call. With 2 bases removed from V and 13 bases from J, the gap between germline ends came to 12 bases. The germline gives CDR1 GTSNPN, CDR2 SVGIG (reference sequence). This CDR3 contains 12 residues.

CDR3 DNA sequence: TGTGCCAGCAGCGTAGTAAAGAACACTGAAGCTTTCTTT. Translated, it gives CASSVVKNTEAFF. The chain recombines TRBV9 with TRBJ1-1; D gene ambiguous. Trimming shortened V by 0 bases and J by 1 base, and 4 bases separated the two germline ends. The CDR3 spans 13 residues. Germline assignment: CDR1 SGDLS and CDR2 YYNGEE.

The genes are TRBV3-1 and TRBJ1-2, with D perhaps matching TRBD1 (6 bases). Trimming shortened V by 3 bases and J by 2 bases, and 10 bases separated the two germline ends. CDR3 length equals 14 residues. Germline CDR1 and CDR2: LGHDT and YNNKEL (reference sequence). This CDR3 is CASSHGGFNYGYTF. In nucleotides, the CDR3 is TGTGCCAGCAGCCACGGGGGCTTCAACTATGGCTACACCTTC. Looking up the rest from reference TRBV3-1 and TRBJ1-2 gives the full variable domain: DTAVSQTPKYLVTQMGNDKSIKCEQNLGHDTMYWYKQDSKKFLKIMFSYNNKELIINETVPNRFSPKSPDKAHLNLHINSLELGDSAVYFCASSHGGFNYGYTFGSGTRLTVV.

The chain links TRBV27 to TRBJ2-7; D uncertain. CDR1 and CDR2 from the germline V gene are MNHEY and SMNVEV (reference sequence). V lost 0 bases and J lost 3, with 9 bases in between. This CDR3 comprises 14 residues. The CDR3 coding sequence is TGTGCCAGCAGTTTATCAGGGAATCTCTACGAGCAGTACTTC. Translation gives CASSLSGNLYEQYF.

The chain carries TRBV13 and TRBJ2-7; TRBD1 is a possible D gene (6 bases). CDR1 and CDR2 from the germline V gene are PRHDT and FYEKMQ (reference sequence). The CDR3 length is 14 residues. The V gene lost 5 bases and the J gene lost 0 bases, with 11 bases spanning the gap. CDR3 region: CASSLRTVSYEQYV. The CDR3 nucleotides read TGTGCCAGCAGCCTCCGGACAGTCTCCTACGAGCAGTACGTC.

This clonotype has just one count. This chain connects TRBV30 to TRBJ2-3; the D is unclear. The CDR3 runs to 15 residues. V lost 0 bases and J 5 bases, leaving 15 bases between the germline ends. Germline CDR1 and CDR2: GTSNPN and SVGIG (reference sequence). CDR3 residues: CAWSVFPRVEDTQYF. The CDR3 bases are TGTGCCTGGAGTGTATTCCCCCGGGTCGAAGATACGCAGTATTTT.

J is TRBJ1-2 and V is TRBV5-1; tentatively, D is TRBD1 (5 bases). V lost 0 bases, J lost 7 bases, and 10 bases lay in between. The germline gives CDR1 SGHRS, CDR2 YFSETQ. The CDR3 is 13 residues long. Written as DNA, the CDR3 is TGCGCCAGCAGCTTGGAAGGGGTTGGTGGCTACACCTTC. It encodes CASSLEGVGGYTF.

The chain combines TRBV3-1 with TRBJ2-7; tentative D call: TRBD1 (6 bases). Per the germline V gene, CDR1 is LGHDT and CDR2 is YNNKEL (reference sequence). The CDR3 runs to 16 residues. The V and J ends lost 2 bases and 2 bases respectively, with 16 bases between them. CDR3 in amino acids: CASSQFIGQLPYEQYF. CDR3 sequence (DNA): TGTGCCAGCAGCCAATTTATCGGACAGCTCCCCTACGAGCAGTACTTC.

This clonotype showed up just once. J is TRBJ2-2 and V is TRBV20-1, with a possible D match to TRBD1 (5 bases). The CDR3 is 14 amino acids. V was trimmed by 2 bases and J by 5 bases, leaving 12 bases between them. Germline V gene lookup returns CDR1 DFQATT and CDR2 SNEGSKA (reference sequence). In DNA form, the CDR3 reads TGCAGTGCTAGATCTCCGACAGAGACCGGGGAGCTGTTTTTT. Protein: CSARSPTETGELFF.

This chain connects TRBV19 to TRBJ2-1, with D unresolved. The CDR3 length is 15 residues. Germline V CDR1 and CDR2: LNHDA, SQIVND (reference sequence). V gave up 5 bases and J gave up 0 bases, with 11 bases separating them. The CDR3 coding sequence is TGTGCCAGTAGTTTGGGCAGAAGCTCCTACAATGAGCAGTTCTTC. Residues: CASSLGRSSYNEQFF.

The chain carries TRBV3-1 and TRBJ2-1; 13 bases map to TRBD2. Germline loops: CDR1 LGHDT, CDR2 YNNKEL (reference sequence). This CDR3 has 15 residues. The ends lost 4 bases at V and 6 bases at J; junction bases unmatched: 3. CDR3 in amino acids: CASSPGLAGTNEQFF. DNA of the CDR3: TGTGCCAGCAGCCCGGGACTAGCGGGGACCAATGAGCAGTTCTTC.

This chain uses TRBV15 with TRBJ2-5; maybe TRBD1 (6 bases). Trimming left V 3 bases short and J 1 base short, with 9 bases between. The length of the CDR3 is 14 residues. CDR1 is LNHNV, CDR2 YYDKDF, per germline (reference sequence). Here the CDR3 reads CATSSTGTQETQYF. The CDR3 nucleotides read TGTGCCACCAGCAGTACAGGGACCCAAGAGACCCAGTACTTC.

This chain uses TRBV13 with TRBJ2-3; D is ambiguous. CDR3 length equals 12 residues. CDR1 and CDR2 from the germline V gene are PRHDT and FYEKMQ (reference sequence). Deletions cut 5 bases from V and 6 bases from J, with 9 bases between. The CDR3 loop is CASSREKDTQYF. The CDR3 nucleotides read TGTGCCAGCAGCCGCGAGAAGGATACGCAGTATTTT.

This chain uses TRBV5-1 with TRBJ1-2; 7 bases fit TRBD1. Germline CDR1 reads SGHRS; CDR2 reads YFSETQ. V was pared by 1 base and J by 3 bases, with 12 bases of the junction left unmatched. The CDR3 loop spans 17 amino acids. The CDR3 bases are TGCGCCAGCAGCTTGTTCCCGACAGGGCCTCGGGACTATGGCTACACCTTC. Translated, it gives CASSLFPTGPRDYGYTF. The full variable domain, in which reference TRBV5-1 and TRBJ1-2 provide the parts outside the CDR3, is KAGVTQTPRYLIKTRGQQVTLSCSPISGHRSVSWYQQTPGQGLQFLFEYFSETQRNKGNFPGRFSGRQFSNSRSEMNVSTLELGDSALYLCASSLFPTGPRDYGYTFGSGTRLTVV.

The rearrangement links TRBV20-1 to TRBJ1-2; D is unclear. The CDR3 loop spans 11 amino acids. V was pared by 2 bases and J by 4 bases, with 5 bases between. Germline CDR1 and CDR2: DFQATT and SNEGSKA (reference sequence). CDR3 sequence (DNA): TGCAGTGCTAGATCAAGCTATGGCTACACCTTC. Its protein product is CSARSSYGYTF.

The chain is built from TRBV12-3 or TRBV12-4 and TRBJ1-1; D remains ambiguous. V was clipped by 8 bases and J by 1 base, with 14 bases between them. The CDR3 is made up of 14 amino acids. The CDR3, as DNA: TGTGCCAGCGGCGAACTCGGCCCGAACACTGAAGCTTTCTTT. Protein sequence: CASGELGPNTEAFF.